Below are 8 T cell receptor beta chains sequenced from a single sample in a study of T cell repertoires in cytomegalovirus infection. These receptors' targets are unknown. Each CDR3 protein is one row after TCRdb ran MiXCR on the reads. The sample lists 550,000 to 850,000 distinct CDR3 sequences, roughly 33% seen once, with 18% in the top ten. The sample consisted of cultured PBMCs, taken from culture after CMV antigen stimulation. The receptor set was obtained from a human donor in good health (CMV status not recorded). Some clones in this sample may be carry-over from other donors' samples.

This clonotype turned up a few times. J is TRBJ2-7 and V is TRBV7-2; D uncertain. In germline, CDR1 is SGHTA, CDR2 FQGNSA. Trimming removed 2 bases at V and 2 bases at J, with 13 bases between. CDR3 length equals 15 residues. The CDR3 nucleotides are TGTGCCAGCAGCTTAACCCCGGACGCCCCCTACGAGCAGTACTTC. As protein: CASSLTPDAPYEQYF.

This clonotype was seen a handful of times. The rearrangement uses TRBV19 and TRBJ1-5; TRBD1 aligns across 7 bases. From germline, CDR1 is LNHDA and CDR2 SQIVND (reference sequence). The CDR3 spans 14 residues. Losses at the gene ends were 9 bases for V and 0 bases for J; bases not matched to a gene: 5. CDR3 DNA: TGTGCCAGCGAGGGGGCTTATAGCAATCAGCCCCAGCATTTT. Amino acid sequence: CASEGAYSNQPQHF.

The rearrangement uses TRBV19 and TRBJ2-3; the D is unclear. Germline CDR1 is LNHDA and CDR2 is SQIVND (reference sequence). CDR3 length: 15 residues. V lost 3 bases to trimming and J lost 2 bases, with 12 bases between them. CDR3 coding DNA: TGTGCCAGTAGTATTATCTTCGGCAACACAGATACGCAGTATTTT. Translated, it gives CASSIIFGNTDTQYF.

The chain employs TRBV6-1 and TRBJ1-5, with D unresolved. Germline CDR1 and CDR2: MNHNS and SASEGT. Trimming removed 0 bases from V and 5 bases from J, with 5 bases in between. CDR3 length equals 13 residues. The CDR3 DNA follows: TGTGCCAGCAGTGAAGCGAGGTATCAGCCCCAGCATTTT. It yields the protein CASSEARYQPQHF.

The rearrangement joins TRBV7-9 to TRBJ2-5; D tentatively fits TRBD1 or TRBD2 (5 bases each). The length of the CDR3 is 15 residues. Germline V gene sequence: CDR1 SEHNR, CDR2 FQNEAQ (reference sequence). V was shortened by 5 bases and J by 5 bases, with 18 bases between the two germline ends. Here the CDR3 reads CASSPTGIEGETQYF. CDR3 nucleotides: TGTGCCAGCAGCCCTACCGGGATCGAGGGGGAGACCCAGTACTTC.

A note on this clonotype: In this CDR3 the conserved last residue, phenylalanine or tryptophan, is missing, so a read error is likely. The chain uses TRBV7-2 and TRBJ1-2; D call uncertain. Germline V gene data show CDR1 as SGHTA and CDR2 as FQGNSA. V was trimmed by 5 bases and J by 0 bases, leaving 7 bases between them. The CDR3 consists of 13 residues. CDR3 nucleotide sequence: TGTGCCAGCAGCCCATTGACTAACTATGGCTACACCTTA. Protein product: CASSPLTNYGYTL.

The CDR3 loop is CASSRQNHEFSGANVLTF. Here the CDR3 DNA reads TGTGCCAGCAGTCGACAGAACCACGAATTCTCTGGGGCCAACGTCCTGACTTTC. J is TRBJ2-6 and V is TRBV12-3 or TRBV12-4; D might be TRBD1 (5 bases). V was cut by 5 bases and J by 0 bases, with 17 bases left in between. The CDR3 sequence is 18 residues long.

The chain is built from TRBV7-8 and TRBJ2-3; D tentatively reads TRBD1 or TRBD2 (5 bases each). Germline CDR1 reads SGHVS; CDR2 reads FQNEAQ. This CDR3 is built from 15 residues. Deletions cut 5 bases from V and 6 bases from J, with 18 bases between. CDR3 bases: TGTGCCAGCAGCCCCTCTCTCGGGACCTGGGATACGCAGTATTTT. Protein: CASSPSLGTWDTQYF.